Sequencing of this TCR beta chain was carried out in a study of T cell repertoires in cytomegalovirus infection. This clonotype was observed a few times. TCRdb itself ran the reads through MiXCR, one entry per CDR3 protein. The sample includes about 310,000 distinct CDR3 sequences, about 17% of them seen just once. Germline V lookup: CDR1 MNHEY, CDR2 SMNVEV (reference sequence). The CDR3 loop spans 14 amino acids. The ends were cut back, 5 bases at V and 0 bases at J, with 8 bases in the middle. The rearrangement joins TRBV27 to TRBJ1-3; D ambiguous. The sample consisted of PBMCs. This receptor was taken from a human donor in good health (CMV status not recorded). Some clones in this sample may be carry-over from other donors' samples. The CDR3 loop is CASSEWSSGNTIYF. The CDR3 nucleotides are TGTGCCAGCAGTGAGTGGAGCTCTGGAAACACCATATATTTT.